Following are 28 T cell receptor beta chains from one sample sequenced in a study of glioma-infiltrating T cells. Amplification of TCR alpha and beta CDR3 regions from RNA used iRepertoire nested multiplex PCR. MiXCR, run by TCRdb on the multiplex PCR reads, gives a single entry per CDR3 protein. The table lists 170,000 or so distinct CDR3 sequences, 43% of them singletons. Sequencing used glioma tissue, nonneoplastic brain tissue, or PBMCs (not recorded which). The receptors stem from a human donor with low-grade glioma or glioblastoma, undergoing nonglioma brain surgery, or in good health (not recorded which).

This clonotype was detected only once. This may stem from a read error, because a much larger clone lies one nucleotide away. The rearrangement uses TRBV6-1 and TRBJ2-3; D is unresolved. Germline V CDR1 and CDR2: MNHNS, SASEGT. CDR3 length: 15 amino acids. This CDR3 reads CASRGSPPRTYTQYF. The CDR3 DNA is TGTGCCAGCAGGGGTAGCCCCCCACGCACATATACGCAGTATTTT.

This clonotype was picked up a small number of times. The V call is TRBV5-1, the J call TRBJ2-7, with 9 bases aligning to TRBD1. The CDR3 length is 14 residues. Germline V lookup: CDR1 SGHRS, CDR2 YFSETQ. Trimming cost V 7 bases and J 4 bases; bases outside gene matches: 9. In DNA form, the CDR3 reads TGCGCCAGCGAACCGGGACAGGGATTATACGAGCAGTACTTC. Residues: CASEPGQGLYEQYF.

A word on this clonotype: An end of the junction differs from the germline gene, which may be a read error. V gene TRBV12-5 combines with J gene TRBJ2-5; TRBD2 matches 11 bases. The length of the CDR3 is 16 residues. Germline CDR1 reads LGHNT; CDR2 reads FRNRAP. The CDR3: CAIGLRTSGYQETQYF. The CDR3 nucleotides are TGTGCTATTGGTCTCCGGACTAGCGGGTACCAAGAGACCCAGTACTTC.

This clonotype was found many times. The chain carries TRBV6-1 and TRBJ2-5, with D unresolved. The CDR3 loop spans 13 amino acids. Trimming left V 6 bases short and J 2 bases short, with 10 bases between. Germline CDR1 reads MNHNS; CDR2 reads SASEGT. CDR3 sequence (DNA): TGTGCCAGCAGCCCTCCTCCTCAAGAGACCCAGTACTTC. Protein: CASSPPPQETQYF.

Note on this clonotype: One end of the junction does not line up with germline, which may come from a read error. The chain combines TRBV12-3 or TRBV12-4 with TRBJ1-5; maybe TRBD1 (5 bases). This CDR3 contains 14 residues. The CDR3 here is CASSLLTVNQTQHF. CDR3 coding DNA: TGTGCCAGCAGTTTGTTGACAGTCAATCAGACCCAGCATTTT.

With respect to this clonotype: This may arise from a read error, as a much more abundant clone is one base away. The rearrangement joins TRBV28 to TRBJ1-2; D not certain. The CDR3 covers 12 residues. The V and J ends lost 1 base and 9 bases respectively, with 9 bases between them. The germline CDR1 and CDR2 sequences are MDHEN and SYDVKM. CDR3 sequence: CASSLSRLCYTF. CDR3 in DNA: TGTGCCAGCAGTTTATCACGCCTGTGCTACACCTTC.

The count of this clonotype is one. The rearrangement links TRBV5-1 to TRBJ1-1; D ambiguous. In germline, CDR1 is SGHRS, CDR2 YFSETQ. With 0 bases removed from V and 0 bases from J, the gap between germline ends came to 15 bases. The CDR3 totals 17 residues. The CDR3: CASSLALSLGMNTEAFF. CDR3 nucleotides: TGCGCCAGCAGCTTGGCGCTCTCCCTGGGCATGAACACTGAAGCTTTCTTT. The full variable domain, its missing parts supplied by reference TRBV5-1 and TRBJ1-1, is KAGVTQTPRYLIKTRGQQVTLSCSPISGHRSVSWYQQTPGQGLQFLFEYFSETQRNKGNFPGRFSGRQFSNSRSEMNVSTLELGDSALYLCASSLALSLGMNTEAFFGQGTRLTVV.

This clonotype came up a few times. The chain employs TRBV19 and TRBJ1-5; D unclear. Trimming cost V 6 bases and J 9 bases, with 15 bases left between them. Per germline, CDR1 LNHDA and CDR2 SQIVND (reference sequence). The CDR3 consists of 13 residues. The CDR3 loop is CASSDLSDAPQHF. CDR3 nucleotides: TGTGCCAGTAGCGACCTGTCTGACGCGCCCCAGCATTTT.

This clonotype was seen many times. The V gene is TRBV2, the J gene TRBJ2-3; D gene ambiguous. V was shortened by 8 bases and J by 1 base, with 16 bases between the two germline ends. Germline CDR1 and CDR2: SNHLY and FYNNEI. This CDR3 has 15 amino acids. CDR3 nucleotide sequence: TGTGCCAGCGAAGACGTTGGGAAGGGCACAGATACGCAGTATTTT. Encoded protein: CASEDVGKGTDTQYF.

Of note for this clonotype: Its ends do not fully match the called genes, so a read error is possible. V is TRBV5-1 and J is TRBJ2-1; 7 bases match TRBD2. Germline V gene sequence: CDR1 SGHRS, CDR2 YFSETQ. The CDR3 has 16 amino acids. CDR3: CARSLLSSGSYNEQFF. The CDR3 DNA sequence: TGCGCCAGAAGCTTGCTGTCTAGCGGCTCCTACAATGAGCAGTTCTTC.

Regarding this clonotype: An end of the junction does not agree with germline; a read error may underlie this. The CDR3 spells CASTRGNDQFF. CDR3 nucleotides: TGTGCCAGTACAAGGGGGAATGATCAGTTCTTC. This chain links TRBV25-1 with TRBJ2-1; possibly TRBD1 for D (6 bases). CDR3 length equals 11 residues. Germline CDR1 and CDR2: MGHDK and SYGVNS.

This clonotype was recorded a few times. The rearrangement uses TRBV5-4 and TRBJ1-4; the match to TRBD1 covers 7 bases. The junction had 6 bases not matched to a gene; V was cut back by 5 bases and J by 8 bases. The CDR3 totals 13 residues. The germline V gene has CDR1 SGHNT and CDR2 YYREEE (reference sequence). The CDR3: CASRFWDSEKLFF. The CDR3 nucleotides read TGTGCCAGCAGATTTTGGGACAGCGAAAAACTGTTTTTT.

About this clonotype: It may be a read error: a sequence one base away is much more abundant. The gene calls are TRBV20-1 and TRBJ2-5; no clear D gene. V lost 5 bases and J 4 bases, leaving 11 bases between the germline ends. CDR1 DFQATT and CDR2 SNEGSKA come from the germline V gene (reference sequence). This CDR3 region has 12 residues. The CDR3 loop is CSAEGVLETQYF. DNA of the CDR3: TGCAGTGCTGAAGGTGTCCTAGAGACCCAGTACTTC.

A word on this clonotype: A read error may explain this, as a much larger clone is one base away. The V gene is TRBV24-1, the J gene TRBJ2-2; D remains ambiguous. V shed 7 bases and J shed 16 bases, with 12 bases lying between them. Germline V gene sequence: CDR1 KGHDR, CDR2 SFDVKD. The CDR3 covers 10 residues. The DNA for the CDR3 is TGTGCCACCAGCAACCGGGTGCCGTTTTTT. Encoded protein: CATSNRVPFF.

Regarding this clonotype: It is likely a read error, because the conserved phenylalanine at the end of the CDR3 is missing. V usage is TRBV5-1 and J usage is TRBJ1-2; D call uncertain. V was clipped by 0 bases and J by 4 bases, with 13 bases between them. Germline CDR1 SGHRS, CDR2 YFSETQ. The CDR3 is 15 residues long. The CDR3 DNA reads TGCGCCAGCAGCTTGGAGACGTCCAGACTCTATGGCTACACCTTA. Protein product: CASSLETSRLYGYTL.

This clonotype was recorded at least ten times. The chain recombines TRBV28 with TRBJ2-1; D unclear. The CDR3 runs 12 residues. Looked up from germline, CDR1 is MDHEN and CDR2 is SYDVKM. V was trimmed by 8 bases and J by 13 bases, leaving 18 bases between them. The CDR3 loop reads CASQDGPISQFF. CDR3 DNA: TGTGCCAGCCAGGACGGGCCGATCTCTCAGTTCTTC.

This clonotype showed up many times. The chain employs TRBV20-1 and TRBJ2-7; D perhaps matches TRBD1 (6 bases). CDR1 is DFQATT and CDR2 is SNEGSKA in the germline V gene (reference sequence). CDR3 length: 11 residues. Deletions cut 2 bases from V and 6 bases from J, with 8 bases between. In nucleotides, the CDR3 is TGCAGTGCTAGAAGAGGGGGCGAGCAGTACTTC. Translation: CSARRGGEQYF.

A note on this clonotype: This may come from a read error, since a much larger clone is one base off. The chain is built from TRBV2 and TRBJ2-7; TRBD2 matches at 7 bases. V shed 8 bases, J shed 1 base, and the junction held 8 bases outside the gene matches. CDR1 is SNHLY, CDR2 FYNNEI, per germline. This CDR3 region has 14 residues. DNA for the CDR3: TGTGCCAGCTGGTTGGGAGGGAAGTCCTACGAGCAGTACTTC. As protein: CASWLGGKSYEQYF.

The rearrangement uses TRBV2 and TRBJ2-5; 10 bases are shared with TRBD2. V dropped 8 bases and J dropped 4; count of bases not matched to a gene: 13. The CDR3 extends over 16 amino acids. Germline values: CDR1 SNHLY, CDR2 FYNNEI. This CDR3 is CASGHRTSGIRETQYF. CDR3 nucleotides: TGTGCCAGCGGACATCGGACTAGCGGTATTCGAGAGACCCAGTACTTC.

In its sample, this clonotype was seen many times. The rearrangement joins TRBV20-1 to TRBJ2-7, with 7 nucleotides matching TRBD2. The J segment lost 4 bases and the V segment lost 0 bases, leaving 21 bases of the junction unmatched. Germline-derived CDR1 and CDR2 are DFQATT and SNEGSKA (reference sequence). CDR3 length: 19 amino acids. The CDR3 spells CSARDQVGQGRSGGYEQYF. CDR3 in DNA: TGCAGTGCTAGAGATCAAGTCGGGCAGGGCAGGTCGGGAGGTTACGAGCAGTACTTC.

On this clonotype itself: This may be a read error, as it is one base from a much larger clone. The chain uses TRBV15 and TRBJ2-5; D unresolved. Germline-derived CDR1 and CDR2 are LNHNV and YYDKDF (reference sequence). V was clipped by 6 bases and J by 2 bases, with 22 bases between them. The CDR3 is made up of 17 amino acids. The CDR3 sequence: CATRTPMTGHDQETQYF. CDR3 bases: TGTGCCACCAGAACACCTATGACTGGCCACGATCAAGAGACCCAGTACTTC.

This clonotype was recorded many times. The J gene is TRBJ1-1, the V gene TRBV28; weak D call: TRBD1 (6 bases). CDR3 length: 16 amino acids. Germline loops: CDR1 MDHEN, CDR2 SYDVKM. Trimming cost V 7 bases and J 1 base, with 19 bases left between them. This CDR3 reads CASNPASGAANTEAFF. The CDR3 DNA reads as TGTGCCAGCAACCCTGCCTCAGGGGCCGCGAACACTGAAGCTTTCTTT. Supplemented by reference TRBV28 and TRBJ1-1, the full variable domain reads DVKVTQSSRYLVKRTGEKVFLECVQDMDHENMFWYRQDPGLGLRLIYFSYDVKMKEKGDIPEGYSVSREKKERFSLILESASTNQTSMYLCASNPASGAANTEAFFGQGTRLTVV.

The chain joins TRBV29-1 to TRBJ2-5; D not resolved. V was trimmed by 7 bases and J by 0 bases, leaving 9 bases between them. Per germline, CDR1 SQVTM and CDR2 ANQGSEA. CDR3 length: 12 amino acids. The CDR3: CSAALDQETQYF. The CDR3 region has the DNA TGCAGCGCCGCGTTAGACCAAGAGACCCAGTACTTC.

The rearrangement links TRBV10-3 to TRBJ2-2; 9 bases line up with TRBD1. CDR1 ENHRY and CDR2 SYGVKD come from the germline V gene. This CDR3 is 14 amino acids long. The V segment lost 10 bases and the J segment 1 base; nucleotides outside the gene matches: 4. The chain's CDR3 is CASGQGKNTGELFF. The CDR3 region has the DNA TGTGCCAGCGGACAGGGGAAGAACACCGGGGAGCTGTTTTTT.

With regard to this clonotype: The germline gene is not matched at one end of the junction; a read error may be the cause. This chain uses TRBV28 with TRBJ2-1; TRBD1 might be the D (6 bases). The germline CDR1 and CDR2 sequences are MDHEN and SYDVKM. The CDR3 totals 15 residues. CDR3 protein: CASSLGQSSYNEEFF. The CDR3 DNA is TGTGCCAGCAGTTTAGGACAGAGCTCCTACAATGAGGAGTTCTTC.

This clonotype is a singleton in its sample. A clone one base away is much larger, so this may be a read error. In DNA, the CDR3 is TGCAGTGCGCCTCACGGGACTAGCGGCCTCAATGAGCAGTTCTTC. Its translation: CSAPHGTSGLNEQFF. J is TRBJ2-1 and V is TRBV20-1; 11 nucleotides agree with TRBD2. V shed 6 bases and J 6 bases; nucleotides not matched to a gene: 10. The CDR3 runs 15 residues. From germline, CDR1 is DFQATT and CDR2 SNEGSKA (reference sequence).

In this sample, this clonotype turned up many times. The rearrangement links TRBV7-2 to TRBJ2-1; D gene ambiguous. From germline, CDR1 is SGHTA and CDR2 FQGNSA. The CDR3 covers 11 residues. The V end lost 1 base, the J end lost 8 bases, and 3 bases lay between the germline ends. The CDR3, as DNA: TGTGCCAGCAGCTTAGTTGATGAGCAGTTCTTC. This gives the protein CASSLVDEQFF.

Comment on this clonotype: The junction and the germline gene differ at one end; a read error may be behind it. V and J are TRBV7-2 and TRBJ1-1; D is uncertain. CDR3 length equals 13 residues. Germline V gene sequence: CDR1 SGHTA, CDR2 FQGNSA. The CDR3 bases are TGTGCCAGCAGCATGAATTTGGGGAGGGAAGCCTTCTTT. It specifies CASSMNLGREAFF.